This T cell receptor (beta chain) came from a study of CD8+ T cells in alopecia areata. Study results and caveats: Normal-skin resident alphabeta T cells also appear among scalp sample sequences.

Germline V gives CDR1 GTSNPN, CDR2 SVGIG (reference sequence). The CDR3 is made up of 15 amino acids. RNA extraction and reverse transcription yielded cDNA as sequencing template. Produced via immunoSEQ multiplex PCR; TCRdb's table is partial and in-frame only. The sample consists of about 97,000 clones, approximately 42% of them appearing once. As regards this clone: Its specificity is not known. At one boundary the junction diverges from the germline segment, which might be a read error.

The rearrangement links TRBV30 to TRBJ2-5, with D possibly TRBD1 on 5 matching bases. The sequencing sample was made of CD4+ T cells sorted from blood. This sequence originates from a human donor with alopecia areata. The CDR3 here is CTWSGVAGMMETQYF. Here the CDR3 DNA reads TGTACCTGGAGTGGAGTTGCAGGGATGATGGAGACCCAGTACTTC.